This is a list of T cell receptor beta chains from one sample in a study of cytotoxic CD8 clonotypes in ibrutinib-treated CLL. Sequencing used immunoSEQ multiplex PCR; TCRdb keeps in-frame clones, though not all of them. The sample includes under 300,000 clones, around three quarters of them seen just once. The sample was PBMCs, taken after 24 months of ibrutinib treatment. The receptors derive from a human donor with chronic lymphocytic leukemia. Both conserved end residues are part of each CDR3. Each record gives: V gene, clone size, J gene, D gene, CDR3 protein, CDR3 DNA. A D gene is named only where the DNA matches it firmly. A row's size may be missing; if present it is once, few, many or a size class.

>TRBV28|.|TRBJ1-3|TRBD1
CASRKQGSGNTIYF
TGTGCCAGCAGGAAACAGGGGTCTGGAAACACCATATATTTT
>TRBV19|few|TRBJ1-2|.
CASSISDSNNYGYTF
TGTGCCAGTAGTATTTCGGATTCAAATAACTATGGCTACACCTTC
>TRBV9|.|TRBJ2-5|TRBD1
CASSVAPGQQETQYF
TGTGCCAGCAGCGTAGCCCCGGGACAGCAAGAGACCCAGTACTTC
>TRBV7-9|.|TRBJ2-7|TRBD2
CASSFMGLARGEQYF
TGTGCCAGCAGCTTTATGGGACTAGCCAGGGGCGAGCAGTACTTC
>TRBV28|.|TRBJ2-1|.
CASSLSGRPYNEQFF
TGTGCCAGCAGTTTGTCCGGGAGACCCTACAATGAGCAGTTCTTC
>TRBV4-2|.|TRBJ2-1|.
CASSQSQGGEQFF
TGTGCCAGCAGCCAATCTCAGGGCGGTGAGCAGTTCTTC
>TRBV7-3|.|TRBJ2-3|TRBD1
CASSLWDSSTDTQYF
TGTGCCAGCAGCTTATGGGACAGTAGCACAGATACGCAGTATTTT
>TRBV2|.|TRBJ2-5|.
CASNRYRVLGQETQYF
TGTGCCAGCAACCGATACAGGGTTTTGGGCCAAGAGACCCAGTACTTC
>TRBV2|.|TRBJ2-3|.
CASRAEWSADTQYF
TGTGCCAGCAGGGCTGAGTGGAGCGCAGATACGCAGTATTTT
>TRBV30|.|TRBJ2-7|.
CAWSFQGPGEQYF
TGTGCCTGGAGTTTTCAGGGTCCCGGCGAGCAGTACTTC
>TRBV7-3|.|TRBJ2-3|.
CASSSQPERGPAGDPPADTQYF
TGTGCCAGCAGCTCCCAACCCGAGAGGGGGCCGGCGGGAGACCCCCCAGCAGATACGCAGTATTTT
>TRBV30|.|TRBJ2-1|TRBD2
CALAEGSYNEQFF
TGTGCTCTAGCGGAGGGCTCCTACAATGAGCAGTTCTTC
>TRBV9|.|TRBJ1-3|.
CASSPSGTETGNTIYF
TGTGCCAGCAGCCCGTCCGGGACGGAGACTGGAAACACCATATATTTT
>TRBV11-3|.|TRBJ2-7|.
CASSFYLSSEQYF
TGTGCCAGCAGCTTTTACCTAAGTAGCGAGCAGTACTTC
>TRBV28|.|TRBJ2-7|TRBD1
CASSLTDRAYEQYF
TGTGCCAGCAGTTTGACGGACAGGGCCTACGAGCAGTACTTC
>TRBV19|.|TRBJ1-2|.
CASRRGAYGYTF
TGTGCCAGTAGGAGGGGGGCCTATGGCTACACCTTC
>TRBV5-4|few|TRBJ2-1|.
CASTRAGYNEQFF
TGTGCCAGCACCCGGGCCGGATACAATGAGCAGTTCTTC
>TRBV11-1|few|TRBJ2-1|.
CASSLLANEQFF
TGTGCCAGCAGCCTATTGGCCAATGAGCAGTTCTTC
>TRBV6-5|many|TRBJ2-7|TRBD2
CASSRLAGAAYEQYF
TGTGCCAGCAGCCGACTAGCGGGAGCCGCCTACGAGCAGTACTTC
>TRBV27|few|TRBJ2-7|.
CASSLLGKDGREQYF
TGTGCCAGCAGTTTACTGGGAAAAGACGGTCGCGAGCAGTACTTC
>TRBV28|once|TRBJ2-5|TRBD2
CASSFSGLAGAETQYF
TGTGCCAGCAGTTTCTCCGGACTAGCGGGAGCAGAGACCCAGTACTTC
>TRBV6-5|.|TRBJ1-2|.
CASSYSRQGPLYGYTF
TGTGCCAGCAGTTACTCGAGGCAGGGCCCTCTCTATGGCTACACCTTC
>TRBV29-1|.|TRBJ1-2|.
CSVEGTYGYTF
TGCAGCGTTGAGGGGACTTATGGCTACACCTTC
>TRBV18|.|TRBJ1-2|TRBD1
CASSPSQGTNYGYTF
TGTGCCAGCTCACCATCACAGGGGACTAACTATGGCTACACCTTC
>TRBV5-1|once|TRBJ2-1|TRBD2
CASRGLAGVNEQFF
TGCGCCAGCAGGGGACTAGCGGGAGTCAATGAGCAGTTCTTC
>TRBV28|few|TRBJ1-2|.
CASSLELSYGYTF
TGTGCCAGCAGTTTAGAGCTCAGCTATGGCTACACCTTC
>TRBV12-5|.|TRBJ2-7|.
CASGPSSYEQYF
TGTGCTAGTGGCCCCAGCTCCTACGAGCAGTACTTC
>TRBV5-1|.|TRBJ2-7|.
CASSLDVAAGISEQYF
TGCGCCAGCAGCTTGGATGTAGCGGCGGGAATCAGCGAGCAGTACTTC
>TRBV4-2|.|TRBJ1-2|.
CASSQDLGNLDYGYTF
TGTGCCAGCAGCCAAGATCTAGGCAATTTAGACTATGGCTACACCTTC
>TRBV18|few|TRBJ1-1|.
CASSLGQNTEAFF
TGTGCCAGCTCACTGGGACAGAACACTGAAGCTTTCTTT
>TRBV6-1|.|TRBJ2-2|.
CASGQGWNTGELFF
TGTGCCAGCGGGCAGGGTTGGAACACCGGGGAGCTGTTTTTT
>TRBV2|.|TRBJ2-2|.
CASSGGSLKAGELFF
TGTGCCAGTAGTGGAGGTAGCTTAAAAGCCGGGGAGCTGTTTTTT
>TRBV7-3|once|TRBJ1-1|.
CASSLSQGRTEAFF
TGTGCCAGCAGCTTATCCCAGGGAAGGACTGAAGCTTTCTTT
>TRBV19|.|TRBJ2-5|.
CASSISRSESGTQYF
TGTGCCAGTAGTATTTCTCGGTCTGAGAGTGGGACCCAGTACTTC
>TRBV9|.|TRBJ1-3|.
CASSPRGSTGNTIYF
TGTGCCAGCAGCCCCCGAGGGTCAACTGGAAACACCATATATTTT
>TRBV7-2|.|TRBJ2-1|TRBD2
CASSSGLGLGEQFF
TGTGCCAGCAGCTCGGGACTAGGGTTGGGTGAGCAGTTCTTC
>TRBV27|once|TRBJ1-5|.
CASSRTATGNQPQHF
TGTGCCAGCAGCCGGACGGCTACTGGCAATCAGCCCCAGCATTTT
>TRBV11-2|.|TRBJ2-3|.
CASSLGASLLTDTQYF
TGTGCCAGCAGCTTAGGGGCTTCCCTGCTCACAGATACGCAGTATTTT
>TRBV7-2|few|TRBJ2-3|.
CASSLFVGAGDTQYF
TGTGCCAGCAGCTTATTCGTTGGGGCCGGAGATACGCAGTATTTT
>TRBV29-1|.|TRBJ2-3|.
CSVNWGSSNTDTQYF
TGCAGCGTCAACTGGGGGTCCTCTAACACAGATACGCAGTATTTT
>TRBV9|.|TRBJ2-2|.
CASSVQGDTGELFF
TGTGCCAGCAGCGTACAGGGAGACACCGGGGAGCTGTTTTTT
>TRBV7-2|.|TRBJ2-7|.
CASSLGREYEQYF
TGTGCCAGCAGCTTAGGAAGGGAGTACGAGCAGTACTTC
>TRBV5-4|.|TRBJ2-7|.
CASSSHRGQGVSYEQYF
TGTGCCAGCAGCTCCCACCGGGGGCAGGGGGTTTCCTACGAGCAGTACTTC
>TRBV27|.|TRBJ2-3|.
CASSPWASDTQYF
TGTGCCAGCAGTCCGTGGGCCTCAGATACGCAGTATTTT
>TRBV10-3|.|TRBJ2-5|TRBD1
CAINTGQGAFETQYF
TGTGCCATCAATACAGGACAGGGTGCGTTTGAGACCCAGTACTTC
>TRBV6-5|.|TRBJ2-4|TRBD2
CASSSTLGRVQYF
TGTGCCAGCAGTTCTACTCTAGGGAGGGTTCAGTACTTC